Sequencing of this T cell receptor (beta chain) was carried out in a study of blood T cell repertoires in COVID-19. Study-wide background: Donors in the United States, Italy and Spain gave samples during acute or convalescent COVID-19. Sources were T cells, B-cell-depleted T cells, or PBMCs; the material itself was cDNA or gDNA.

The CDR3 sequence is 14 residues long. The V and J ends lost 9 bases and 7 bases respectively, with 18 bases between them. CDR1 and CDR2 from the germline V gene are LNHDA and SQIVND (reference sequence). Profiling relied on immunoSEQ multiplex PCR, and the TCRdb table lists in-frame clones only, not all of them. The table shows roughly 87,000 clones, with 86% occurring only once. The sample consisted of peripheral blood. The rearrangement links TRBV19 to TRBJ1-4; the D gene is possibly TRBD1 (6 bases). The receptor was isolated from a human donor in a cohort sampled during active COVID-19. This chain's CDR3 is CASRGGGASEKLFF. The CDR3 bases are TGTGCCAGCAGAGGGGGGGGCGCGTCTGAAAAACTGTTTTTT.